This TCR beta chain is from a study of PD-1 blockade in classical Hodgkin lymphoma. Overall study findings and caveats: Newly diagnosed patients reportedly trailed healthy donors in baseline TCR diversity. Researchers reported that CD4+ TCR diversity, though not CD8+, rose significantly by C4D1.

Germline CDR1 MNHEY, CDR2 SMNVEV (reference sequence). The CDR3 extends over 13 amino acids. Trimming pared 0 bases from V and 8 bases from J, leaving 10 bases between. Time point here: cycle 4 day 1 (C4D1), after less than 7 weeks of nivolumab. Following autologous stem cell transplantation, relapse occurred in every patient, and exposure to brentuximab vedotin varied. Magnetic negative selection isolated CD8+ T cells from thawed PBMCs. Profiling relied on immunoSEQ multiplex PCR, and the TCRdb table lists in-frame clones only, not all of them. The sample lists fewer than 10,000 clones, approximately 82% seen once, with over 25% in the top ten. Turning to this clone: What it binds is not known.

The V and J genes are TRBV27 and TRBJ1-1; TRBD1 is a possible D gene (6 bases). This clonotype was obtained from a human donor with classical Hodgkin lymphoma. Specimen: CD8+ T cells from blood, collected before the fourth cycle of nivolumab. The CDR3 is CASSLSAQGEAFF. Here the CDR3 DNA reads TGTGCCAGCAGTTTATCCGCGCAGGGGGAAGCTTTCTTT.